The rows below give T cell receptor beta chains drawn from one sample of a study of blood T cells in healthy people across ages. TCRdb re-called the 5' RACE reads through MiXCR, storing one row per CDR3 protein. The repertoire holds 550,000 to 700,000 distinct CDR3 sequences, with 25% to 30% as singletons. Source material: blood. Receptors were obtained from a woman between 65 and 79 years old in good health. Both conserved end residues are part of each CDR3. A D gene is named only where the DNA matches it firmly. Where a row states a size, it is once, few, many or the class of an expanded clone; other rows omit it.

D	size	V	J	CDR3	DNA
.	few	TRBV11-2	TRBJ1-3	CASSSDKQLRSGNTIYF	TGTGCCAGCAGCTCAGACAAACAGCTTCGCTCTGGAAACACCATATATTTT
.	.	TRBV4-2	TRBJ1-2	CASSQELQGWDYGYTF	TGTGCCAGCAGCCAAGAGTTGCAGGGATGGGACTATGGCTACACCTTC
TRBD1	.	TRBV29-1	TRBJ1-2	CSAAPQGGVGYTF	TGCAGCGCCGCTCCGCAAGGGGGCGTTGGCTACACCTTC
TRBD1	.	TRBV7-9	TRBJ1-2	CASSSGQLVGYTF	TGTGCCAGCAGCTCGGGACAGCTAGTAGGCTACACCTTC
TRBD1	few	TRBV20-1	TRBJ2-5	CSASPEQGASQETQYF	TGCAGTGCTAGCCCCGAACAGGGGGCCAGTCAAGAGACCCAGTACTTC
TRBD1	.	TRBV12-3/TRBV12-4	TRBJ2-7	CASSAQGALGEQYF	TGTGCCAGCAGTGCCCAGGGGGCCCTGGGCGAGCAGTACTTC
.	few	TRBV29-1	TRBJ2-3	CSVGWVGGTDTQYF	TGCAGCGTTGGTTGGGTCGGGGGCACAGATACGCAGTATTTT
.	many	TRBV5-1	TRBJ2-3	CASSLSGGTDTQYF	TGCGCCAGCAGCTTGTCAGGGGGCACAGATACGCAGTATTTT
.	.	TRBV6-1	TRBJ2-7	CASSARNGGPYEQYF	TGTGCCAGCAGTGCCCGTAATGGGGGACCCTACGAGCAGTACTTC
.	few	TRBV15	TRBJ1-4	CATSRVTDWGGQLFF	TGTGCCACCAGCAGAGTTACCGACTGGGGCGGACAACTGTTTTTT
TRBD2	few	TRBV20-1	TRBJ2-5	CSAHRQRGGSGRIKTQYF	TGCAGTGCTCACCGCCAGAGGGGGGGAAGCGGGAGGATCAAGACCCAGTACTTC
.	.	TRBV6-2/TRBV6-3	TRBJ1-2	CASSNRDYGYTF	TGTGCCAGCAGTAACAGGGACTATGGCTACACCTTC
TRBD1	many	TRBV29-1	TRBJ2-1	CSASRGQGASNEQFF	TGCAGCGCCTCCCGTGGACAGGGGGCTAGCAATGAGCAGTTCTTC
.	.	TRBV20-1	TRBJ2-4	CSARGRIIKKNIQYF	TGCAGTGCTAGAGGGCGAATAATAAAAAAAAACATTCAGTACTTC
.	few	TRBV7-2	TRBJ1-1	CASSPGAEWYRGNTEAFF	TGTGCCAGCAGCCCAGGGGCAGAATGGTACCGGGGAAACACTGAAGCTTTCTTT
TRBD1	.	TRBV5-1	TRBJ2-4	CASSGDRVAKNIQYF	TGCGCCAGCAGCGGGGACAGGGTGGCCAAAAACATTCAGTACTTC
.	few	TRBV6-6	TRBJ1-1	CASSPTMNTEAFF	TGTGCCAGCAGCCCGACTATGAACACTGAAGCTTTCTTT
TRBD2	.	TRBV3-1	TRBJ2-3	CASSRLAGGRTDTQYF	TGTGCCAGCAGCCGACTAGCGGGGGGCCGCACAGATACGCAGTATTTT
TRBD1	few	TRBV4-1	TRBJ2-7	CASSHRTGGECEQYF	TGCGCCAGCAGCCACCGGACAGGGGGCGAGTGCGAGCAGTACTTC